This entry lists 17 T cell receptor beta chains sequenced from one sample in a study of CD4 T cells in relation to SARS-CoV-2 and coronaviruses. Profiled with immunoSEQ multiplex PCR; TCRdb holds only in-frame clones, not every one. Here the sample spans around 11,000 clones, around 86% being singletons. The sample taken for sequencing was naive CD4+ T cells from PBMCs. The sample's subset: naive CD4+ T cells isolated by negative enrichment. The receptors derive from an adult with COVID-19.

The genes are TRBV28 and TRBJ2-5; the D is unclear. Germline V lookup: CDR1 MDHEN, CDR2 SYDVKM. This CDR3 is built from 12 residues. The V end lost 6 bases, the J end lost 8 bases, and 13 bases lay between the germline ends. The CDR3 coding sequence is TGTGCCAGCAGCCTGAAAAGACTCACCCAGTACTTC. It encodes CASSLKRLTQYF.

V gene TRBV18 combines with J gene TRBJ1-4; D may be TRBD1 (6 bases). Germline V gene sequence: CDR1 KGHSH, CDR2 LQKENI. The CDR3 loop spans 16 amino acids. V dropped 3 bases and J dropped 4 bases, with 15 bases sitting between them. CDR3 sequence (DNA): TGTGCCAGCTCACCCTCCGGACAGCCCAATAATGAAAAACTGTTTTTT. Protein: CASSPSGQPNNEKLFF.

The rearrangement uses TRBV11-2 and TRBJ1-5; 11 positions agree with TRBD1. The CDR3 runs to 15 residues. Germline V CDR1 and CDR2: SGHAT, FQNNGV. The ends lost 5 bases at V and 6 bases at J; junction bases unmatched: 6. The CDR3 nucleotides read TGTGCCAGCAGCAAGGACAGGGGGCTGGGTCAGCCCCAGCATTTT. Its protein product is CASSKDRGLGQPQHF.

Written as DNA, the CDR3 is TGTGCCAGCAGTGAACAATATGGGCAGTTGAACGGTGGCTACACCTTC. Amino acids: CASSEQYGQLNGGYTF. This rearrangement joins TRBV2 to TRBJ1-2; D is undetermined. Trimming cost V 2 bases and J 7 bases, with 20 bases left between them. Germline V gene sequence: CDR1 SNHLY, CDR2 FYNNEI. The CDR3 extends over 16 amino acids.

This chain connects TRBV7-2 to TRBJ2-7; 7 bases line up with TRBD2. CDR1 and CDR2 from the germline V gene are SGHTA and FQGNSA. V lost 1 base, J lost 1 base, and 4 bases stayed unmatched. The CDR3 is 15 amino acids. CDR3 nucleotide sequence: TGTGCCAGCAGCTTAGTTCTAGCGGAATCCTACGAGCAGTACTTC. Protein sequence: CASSLVLAESYEQYF. Complete variable domain (other parts from reference TRBV7-2 and TRBJ2-7): GAGVSQSPSNKVTEKGKDVELRCDPISGHTALYWYRQSLGQGLEFLIYFQGNSAPDKSGLPSDRFSAERTGGSVSTLTIQRTQQEDSAVYLCASSLVLAESYEQYFGPGTRLTVT.

This sequence joins TRBV30 and TRBJ1-2; tentative D call: TRBD1 (6 bases). CDR3 length: 12 residues. The V gene lost 1 base and the J gene lost 4 bases, with 7 bases spanning the gap. The germline V gene has CDR1 GTSNPN and CDR2 SVGIG (reference sequence). CDR3 bases: TGTGCCTGGAGTGAGGGGGTCTATGGCTACACCTTC. It specifies CAWSEGVYGYTF.

The genes are TRBV15 and TRBJ2-1; 11 nucleotides line up with TRBD2. The CDR3 has 15 residues. Germline assignment: CDR1 LNHNV and CDR2 YYDKDF (reference sequence). The J segment lost 10 bases and the V segment lost 1 base, leaving 6 bases of the junction unmatched. The CDR3, as DNA: TGTGCCACCAGCAGAGTAGCGGGGGGGCTGGGGGAGCAGTTCTTC. Translation gives CATSRVAGGLGEQFF.

This clone was detected once. This chain links TRBV11-2 with TRBJ1-1; D not resolved. The germline V and J ends were trimmed by 3 bases and 4 bases, with 18 bases remaining between them. Germline assignment: CDR1 SGHAT and CDR2 FQNNGV. The CDR3 contains 16 residues. The CDR3 DNA follows: TGTGCCAGCAGCTTTAGGATGGCGAGGGCCGGCACTGAAGCTTTCTTT. This translates into CASSFRMARAGTEAFF.

The genes are TRBV5-1 and TRBJ2-7; 10 bases align to TRBD1. Germline values: CDR1 SGHRS, CDR2 YFSETQ. The CDR3 has 15 residues. V dropped 4 bases and J dropped 0; count of bases not matched to a gene: 4. CDR3 sequence reads: CASSGGQGSSYEQYF. The CDR3 DNA follows: TGCGCCAGCAGCGGGGGACAGGGGAGCTCCTACGAGCAGTACTTC.

This clone came up once. V usage is TRBV2 and J usage is TRBJ2-7; D might be TRBD1 (6 bases). Germline loops: CDR1 SNHLY, CDR2 FYNNEI. Trimming stripped 2 bases from V and 5 bases from J, with 13 bases between. This CDR3 region has 14 residues. The CDR3 DNA sequence: TGTGCCAGCAGTGAACAGGGGATTAGGGACGAGCAGTACTTC. Amino acids: CASSEQGIRDEQYF.

The genes are TRBV21-1 and TRBJ1-6. TRBV21-1 is assigned pseudogene status. The CDR3 sequence is 15 residues long. CDR3 coding DNA: TGTGCCAGCAGCAAAGGAGGGGTGGGAGATTCACCCCTCCACTTT. This gives the protein CASSKGGVGDSPLHF.

This chain uses TRBV7-9 with TRBJ1-2; no reliable D call. CDR1 and CDR2 from the germline V gene are SEHNR and FQNEAQ (reference sequence). The CDR3 totals 12 residues. V lost 8 bases, J lost 2 bases, and 9 bases lay in between. The CDR3 sequence: CASGAGNYGYTF. Written as DNA, the CDR3 is TGTGCCAGCGGCGCGGGGAACTATGGCTACACCTTC.

The V and J genes are TRBV5-1 and TRBJ2-5; D gene unclear. The V end lost 7 bases, the J end lost 3 bases, and 22 bases lay between the germline ends. The CDR3 contains 16 residues. CDR1 is SGHRS, CDR2 YFSETQ, per germline. CDR3 DNA: TGCGCCAGCGCCCCCCGACCACTCCGGGCCAAAGAGACCCAGTACTTC. Amino acids: CASAPRPLRAKETQYF.

V usage is TRBV6-5 and J usage is TRBJ1-2, with D perhaps TRBD1 (6 bases). Trimming removed 8 bases from V and 8 bases from J, with 18 bases in between. The CDR3 spans 13 residues. Germline V gene lookup returns CDR1 MNHEY and CDR2 SVGAGI. The CDR3: CASAKNRVGGYTF. CDR3 nucleotide sequence: TGTGCCAGCGCGAAAAACAGGGTTGGGGGCTACACCTTC.

The genes are TRBV4-3 and TRBJ2-4, with a weak D call TRBD2 (6 bases). The CDR3 has 15 residues. Germline CDR1 is LGHNA and CDR2 is YSLEER. Trimming pared 0 bases from V and 5 bases from J, leaving 11 bases between. The CDR3 spells CASSQEGRGQNIQYF. In DNA form, the CDR3 reads TGCGCCAGCAGCCAAGAGGGGCGGGGCCAAAACATTCAGTACTTC.

The chain has TRBV9 and TRBJ2-3; D may be TRBD2 (5 bases). CDR1 SGDLS and CDR2 YYNGEE come from the germline V gene. The CDR3 covers 15 residues. The V gene lost 4 bases and the J gene lost 2 bases, with 14 bases spanning the gap. In DNA, the CDR3 is TGTGCCAGCAGCTTTCGGACTTATAACACAGATACGCAGTATTTT. It codes for CASSFRTYNTDTQYF.

As DNA, the CDR3 is TGTGCCAGCAGCTTAGGGACAGATAGGGGCTATGGCTACACCTTC. Translating it yields CASSLGTDRGYGYTF. The genes are TRBV7-6 and TRBJ1-2; D might be TRBD1 (6 bases). With 1 base removed from V and 4 bases from J, the gap between germline ends came to 13 bases. This CDR3 comprises 15 residues. Germline V gene data show CDR1 as SGHVS and CDR2 as FNYEAQ.